This T cell receptor beta chain is drawn from a study of blood T cell repertoires in COVID-19. At the level of the study: The United States, Italy and Spain were the sources of the acute and convalescent COVID-19 samples.

This clone has just one count. V shed 7 bases and J 3 bases; nucleotides not matched to a gene: 7. This CDR3 spans 16 amino acids. From germline, CDR1 is SGHVS and CDR2 FNYEAQ. Data came from immunoSEQ multiplex PCR; TCRdb stores just in-frame clones and leaves some out. The sample carries just over 250,000 clones, around 87% recorded once. This clonotype originated in a woman aged 50 to 65 with acute or convalescent COVID-19. V is TRBV7-6 and J is TRBJ2-1, with 12 bases aligning to TRBD1. The sequencing sample was made of peripheral blood. In DNA form, the CDR3 reads TGTGCCAGCACCTCGGGACAGGGGGCTGTCTACAATGAGCAGTTCTTC. Its translation: CASTSGQGAVYNEQFF.